This entry lists 22 T cell receptor beta chains sequenced from one sample in a study of PD-1 blockade in classical Hodgkin lymphoma. Time point given: cycle 4 day 1 (C4D1), after less than 7 weeks of nivolumab. Every one of the patients relapsed after autologous stem cell transplantation (brentuximab vedotin exposure was variable). Assay: immunoSEQ multiplex PCR; the TCRdb copy retains only in-frame clones and omits some. The sample has thousands of clones; 67% are singletons. Here the sequenced sample was peripheral blood mononuclear cells (PBMCs), taken before the fourth cycle of nivolumab. All receptors come from a human donor with classical Hodgkin lymphoma.

This chain connects TRBV30 to TRBJ1-6; D call uncertain. This CDR3 comprises 14 residues. V lost 3 bases, J lost 10 bases, and 16 bases lay in between. Germline values: CDR1 GTSNPN, CDR2 SVGIG (reference sequence). In nucleotides, the CDR3 is TGTGCCTGGAGCACATTCGGGGAGGGATCACCCCTCCACTTT. Encoded protein: CAWSTFGEGSPLHF.

In its sample, this clone ranks as medium-sized (0.01 to 0.1%). The rearrangement uses TRBV28 and TRBJ1-1; perhaps TRBD1 as D (5 bases). Germline-derived CDR1 and CDR2 are MDHEN and SYDVKM. The CDR3 is 17 residues long. The V end lost 3 bases, the J end lost 1 base, and 18 bases lay between the germline ends. The DNA for the CDR3 is TGTGCCAGCAGTTTTGGGAGGTCGTGGGGCCAGAACACTGAAGCTTTCTTT. Encoded protein: CASSFGRSWGQNTEAFF.

The chain has TRBV9 and TRBJ2-3; D is unclear. CDR1 is SGDLS and CDR2 is YYNGEE in the germline V gene. The CDR3 covers 13 residues. Trimming stripped 2 bases from V and 0 bases from J, with 4 bases between. CDR3 in DNA: TGTGCCAGCAGCGTCCTTAGCACAGATACGCAGTATTTT. It specifies CASSVLSTDTQYF. The whole variable domain, remainder taken from reference TRBV9 and TRBJ2-3, is DSGVTQTPKHLITATGQRVTLRCSPRSGDLSVYWYQQSLDQGLQFLIQYYNGEERAKGNILERFSAQQFPDLHSELNLSSLELGDSALYFCASSVLSTDTQYFGPGTRLTVL.

The table lists this clone with a count of one. The J gene is TRBJ1-2, the V gene TRBV30; D is uncertain. Deletions cut 5 bases from V and 2 bases from J, with 12 bases between. The CDR3 is 13 residues long. Germline-derived CDR1 and CDR2 are GTSNPN and SVGIG (reference sequence). Here the CDR3 DNA reads TGTGCCTGGGTCCAGGTTACCAACTATGGCTACACCTTC. It encodes CAWVQVTNYGYTF.

This clone was seen once. The rearrangement links TRBV19 to TRBJ2-1, with 8 bases identical to TRBD2. This CDR3 spans 17 amino acids. Germline V gene data show CDR1 as LNHDA and CDR2 as SQIVND (reference sequence). With 7 bases clipped from V and 2 bases from J, the junction kept 13 bases outside the gene matches. CDR3 coding DNA: TGTGCCAGTACCAATGGGGGTCTAGCGGGTGCCTACAATGAGCAGTTCTTC. Amino acid sequence: CASTNGGLAGAYNEQFF.

This chain uses TRBV7-6 with TRBJ2-3; TRBD1 is a possible D gene (6 bases). Germline V gene data show CDR1 as SGHVS and CDR2 as FNYEAQ. CDR3 length: 13 amino acids. Trimming took off 5 bases at V and 1 base at J, with 7 bases between the two ends. CDR3 coding DNA: TGTGCCAGCAGCCGGACAGGCACAGATACGCAGTATTTT. Its translation is CASSRTGTDTQYF.

This chain uses TRBV5-1 with TRBJ2-3; D possibly corresponds to TRBD1 (6 bases). V dropped 0 bases and J dropped 2 bases, with 10 bases sitting between them. The germline CDR1 and CDR2 sequences are SGHRS and YFSETQ. This CDR3 is 15 amino acids long. CDR3 nucleotides: TGCGCCAGCAGCTTGGCCCCAGGGGTCACAGATACGCAGTATTTT. It translates to CASSLAPGVTDTQYF.

This clone was detected once. The V gene is TRBV9, the J gene TRBJ2-3, with 10 bases aligning to TRBD2. The CDR3 length is 15 residues. Germline lookup yields CDR1 SGDLS and CDR2 YYNGEE. The junction had 4 bases not matched to a gene; V was cut back by 3 bases and J by 3 bases. The CDR3: CASSASGRFTDTQYF. The CDR3 DNA reads TGTGCCAGCAGCGCTAGCGGGAGATTTACAGATACGCAGTATTTT.

The chain recombines TRBV6-1 with TRBJ2-7; the D is unclear. Trimming removed 8 bases from V and 1 base from J, with 9 bases in between. This CDR3 is built from 12 residues. Germline assignment: CDR1 MNHNS and CDR2 SASEGT. For the CDR3, the DNA is TGTGCCAGCGGTATTTCATCCTACGAGCAGTACTTC. It translates to CASGISSYEQYF.

The genes are TRBV30 and TRBJ2-7; D is undetermined. The length of the CDR3 is 14 residues. The V gene lost 4 bases and the J gene lost 4 bases, with 17 bases spanning the gap. Germline V lookup: CDR1 GTSNPN, CDR2 SVGIG (reference sequence). The CDR3 is CAWKAPLGKYEQYF. CDR3 bases: TGTGCCTGGAAGGCTCCTCTTGGGAAATACGAGCAGTACTTC.

V usage is TRBV7-2 and J usage is TRBJ2-2; TRBD1 agrees at 8 bases. J lost 4 bases, V lost 3 bases, and 7 bases had no gene match. Germline values: CDR1 SGHTA, CDR2 FQGNSA. The CDR3 runs to 16 residues. CDR3 protein: CASSFSDRVGTGELFF. DNA for the CDR3: TGTGCCAGCAGCTTTTCGGACAGGGTTGGCACCGGGGAGCTGTTTTTT.

This clone was detected only a few times. The gene calls are TRBV9 and TRBJ2-3; unclear D gene. The V and J ends lost 1 base and 0 bases respectively, with 0 bases between them. CDR1 is SGDLS and CDR2 is YYNGEE in the germline V gene. This CDR3 has 12 amino acids. CDR3 residues: CASSVSTDTQYF. The CDR3, as DNA: TGTGCCAGCAGCGTAAGCACAGATACGCAGTATTTT.

V is TRBV11-2 and J is TRBJ2-1; possibly TRBD2 for D (6 bases). The germline V gene encodes CDR1 SGHAT and CDR2 FQNNGV. The CDR3 totals 16 residues. V lost 2 bases, J lost 1 base, and 12 bases lay in between. The DNA of the CDR3 is TGTGCCAGCAGCTTACCAGGCGGAGGGTCCTACAATGAGCAGTTCTTC. Its protein is CASSLPGGGSYNEQFF.

This rearrangement joins TRBV5-1 to TRBJ1-1, with D perhaps matching TRBD1 (6 bases). The CDR3 sequence is 13 residues long. V lost 4 bases, J lost 4 bases, and 11 bases lay in between. Looked up from germline, CDR1 is SGHRS and CDR2 is YFSETQ. CDR3 region: CASSLQGPTEAFF. CDR3 DNA sequence: TGCGCCAGCAGCCTACAGGGCCCCACTGAAGCTTTCTTT.

This sequence joins TRBV2 and TRBJ2-5; D is unclear. The V and J ends lost 6 bases and 0 bases respectively, with 5 bases between them. The CDR3 extends over 12 amino acids. Germline V gene data show CDR1 as SNHLY and CDR2 as FYNNEI. CDR3 region: CASSEYQETQYF. CDR3 in DNA: TGTGCCAGCAGCGAGTACCAAGAGACCCAGTACTTC.

This sequence joins TRBV28 and TRBJ2-3, with TRBD2 identical over 7 bases. This CDR3 has 14 amino acids. CDR1 is MDHEN, CDR2 SYDVKM, per germline. Losses at the gene ends were 2 bases for V and 4 bases for J; bases not matched to a gene: 3. CDR3 sequence reads: CASSLAGVADTQYF. Written as DNA, the CDR3 is TGTGCCAGCAGTTTAGCGGGAGTGGCAGATACGCAGTATTTT.

The chain combines TRBV5-5 with TRBJ2-2; D is undetermined. The CDR3 covers 12 residues. Germline V gene data show CDR1 as SGHKS and CDR2 as YYEKEE (reference sequence). Deletions cut 3 bases from V and 5 bases from J, with 5 bases between. The CDR3: CASSSQTGELFF. The CDR3 coding sequence is TGTGCCAGCAGCTCCCAGACCGGGGAGCTGTTTTTT.

This clone was counted once. The chain has TRBV4-1 and TRBJ2-7, with unresolved D. Germline V gene data show CDR1 as MGHRA and CDR2 as YSYEKL. This CDR3 has 13 amino acids. Trimming shortened V by 0 bases and J by 2 bases, and 5 bases separated the two germline ends. This CDR3 reads CASSQDYTYEQYF. In DNA, the CDR3 is TGCGCCAGCAGCCAAGATTACACCTACGAGCAGTACTTC.

The chain couples TRBV19 to TRBJ2-5; tentatively, D is TRBD1 (6 bases). The CDR3 totals 15 residues. Looked up from germline, CDR1 is LNHDA and CDR2 is SQIVND (reference sequence). Trimming cost V 1 base and J 1 base, with 10 bases left between them. The CDR3 DNA is TGTGCCAGTAGTATAGTAGGACAGAGCCAAGAGACCCAGTACTTC. This sequence encodes CASSIVGQSQETQYF.

V and J are TRBV27 and TRBJ2-7, with 8 nucleotides matching TRBD2. V lost 8 bases to trimming and J lost 2 bases; unmatched junction nucleotides: 11. The V gene's germline CDR1 is MNHEY and CDR2 SMNVEV (reference sequence). The CDR3 runs 15 residues. Here the CDR3 reads CASSSPAGGTYEQYF. The CDR3 bases are TGTGCCAGCTCAAGCCCGGCGGGAGGTACCTACGAGCAGTACTTC.

This clone has just one count. A clone one base away is much larger, so this may be a read error. The chain links TRBV5-2 to TRBJ2-5; no check of the table's D call, TRBD1, against the DNA was made. TRBV5-2 is labeled a pseudogene. The CDR3 sequence is 16 residues long. CDR3 nucleotides: TGTGCCAGCAGCCAAGTCATAGGACAGACGGAGAAGACCCAGTACTTC. This encodes CASSQVIGQTEKTQYF.

This clone was counted a few times. Within the sample, other DNA sequences also encode this same CDR3. The chain joins TRBV7-2 to TRBJ2-3; the D is unclear. The CDR3 length is 14 residues. The V gene lost 3 bases and the J gene lost 0 bases, with 7 bases spanning the gap. The germline gives CDR1 SGHTA, CDR2 FQGNSA. CDR3 protein: CASSLIGSTDTQYF. CDR3 coding DNA: TGTGCCAGCAGCTTGATCGGGAGCACAGATACGCAGTATTTT.